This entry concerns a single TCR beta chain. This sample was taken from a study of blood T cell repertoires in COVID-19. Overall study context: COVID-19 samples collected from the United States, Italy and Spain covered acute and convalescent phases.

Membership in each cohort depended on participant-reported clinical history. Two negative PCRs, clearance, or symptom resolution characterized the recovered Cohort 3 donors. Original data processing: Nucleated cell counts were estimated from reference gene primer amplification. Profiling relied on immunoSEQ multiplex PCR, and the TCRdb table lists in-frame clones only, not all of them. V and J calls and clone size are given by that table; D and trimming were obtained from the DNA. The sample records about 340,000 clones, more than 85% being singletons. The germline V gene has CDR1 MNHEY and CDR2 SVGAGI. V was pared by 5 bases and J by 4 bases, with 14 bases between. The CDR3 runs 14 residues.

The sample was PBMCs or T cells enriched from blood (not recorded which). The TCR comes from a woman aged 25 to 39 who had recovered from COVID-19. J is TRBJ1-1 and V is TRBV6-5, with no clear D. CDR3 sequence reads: CASSPEEVGTEAFF. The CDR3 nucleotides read TGTGCCAGCAGTCCAGAAGAGGTCGGCACTGAAGCTTTCTTT.